Each of the 21 T cell receptor beta chains below was sequenced from the same sample in a study of cytomegalovirus exposure and HLA in healthy donors (dated by TCRdb to about 2017). The library came from the immunoSEQ multiplex PCR assay. For the multiplex PCR, a mixture combining 60 forward primers for TCR Vbeta segments and 13 reverse primers for TCR Jbeta segments was used. TCRdb obtained this table from immuneACCESS and retained in-frame rearrangements with V and J assigned. These tables miss some clones; where compared with another copy, unresolved V genes account for less than half of the shortfall, and the remainder is unexplained. Within this sample are 150,000 or so clones, with over 65% of them counted one time only. The ten top clones hold around 1.9% of the sample. Sequenced: PBMCs. The receptors derive from a man between 25 and 39 years old in good health and CMV-seronegative.

This clone came up a few times. V and J are TRBV9 and TRBJ2-1; 10 bases match TRBD2. This CDR3 region has 16 residues. The ends lost 2 bases at V and 6 bases at J; junction bases unmatched: 8. Germline CDR1 is SGDLS and CDR2 is YYNGEE. In DNA, the CDR3 is TGTGCCAGCAGCGTCTTTGGGACTAGCGTACTCAATGAGCAGTTCTTC. Translation gives CASSVFGTSVLNEQFF.

The V gene is TRBV30, the J gene TRBJ2-5; a possible D gene is TRBD2 (6 bases). V was clipped by 4 bases and J by 5 bases, with 8 bases between them. Germline loops: CDR1 GTSNPN, CDR2 SVGIG (reference sequence). This CDR3 region has 11 residues. CDR3 amino acids: CAWTEGETQYF. The DNA for the CDR3 is TGTGCCTGGACGGAGGGGGAGACCCAGTACTTC.

The V gene is TRBV5-4, the J gene TRBJ2-7; 8 nucleotides align to TRBD1. Germline V CDR1 and CDR2: SGHNT, YYREEE (reference sequence). This CDR3 is built from 15 residues. J gave up 0 bases and V 3 bases, and 5 bases lay outside the gene matches. CDR3 coding DNA: TGTGCCAGCAGCTCCCGACAGGGGAGCTCCTACGAGCAGTACTTC. Protein product: CASSSRQGSSYEQYF.

This clone was recorded a few times. The rearrangement joins TRBV11-2 to TRBJ1-1; no firm D call. The CDR3 covers 14 residues. Per the germline V gene, CDR1 is SGHAT and CDR2 is FQNNGV. The V end was cut by 0 bases, the J end by 2 bases, with 7 bases between. This CDR3 is CASSLDTLNTEAFF. DNA of the CDR3: TGTGCCAGCAGCTTAGACACTCTTAACACTGAAGCTTTCTTT.

V is TRBV10-3 and J is TRBJ1-2; D is possibly TRBD1 (6 bases). Germline lookup yields CDR1 ENHRY and CDR2 SYGVKD. CDR3 length: 13 residues. Trimming removed 3 bases at V and 2 bases at J, with 7 bases between. The CDR3 sequence: CAISEGTNYGYTF. CDR3 DNA sequence: TGTGCCATCAGTGAAGGGACAAACTATGGCTACACCTTC.

The rearrangement joins TRBV11-2 to TRBJ2-2; a weak D match, TRBD2 (7 bases). Germline V gives CDR1 SGHAT, CDR2 FQNNGV. V lost 3 bases, J lost 0 bases, and 11 bases lay in between. The CDR3 spans 16 residues. In nucleotides, the CDR3 is TGTGCCAGCAGCTTCCCGGGGGGCGCGAACACCGGGGAGCTGTTTTTT. It codes for CASSFPGGANTGELFF.

V and J are TRBV11-2 and TRBJ2-1; a weak D match, TRBD2 (6 bases). Between the trimmed V and J ends, which lost 8 bases and 1 base, there was a span of 18 bases. From germline, CDR1 is SGHAT and CDR2 FQNNGV. The CDR3 is made up of 16 amino acids. CDR3 DNA sequence: TGTGCCAGCCTAACCTCTGGCCGGGGGTCCTACAATGAGCAGTTCTTC. Protein: CASLTSGRGSYNEQFF.

This clone was seen once. The chain joins TRBV6-8 to TRBJ2-2; D is unclear. There are 10 residues in the CDR3. CDR1 and CDR2 from the germline V gene are MNHGY and SAAAGT. V lost 7 bases to trimming and J lost 7 bases, with 4 bases between them. Here the CDR3 DNA reads TGTGCCAGCACGGGCGGGGAGCTGTTTTTT. Its protein is CASTGGELFF.

This clone was counted a single time. CDR3 coding DNA: TGTGCCAGCAGCTTCAGACAGGGATCTGAAGATACGCAGTATTTT. Its protein is CASSFRQGSEDTQYF. This chain uses TRBV11-2 with TRBJ2-3, with 7 bases fitting TRBD1. CDR1 is SGHAT and CDR2 is FQNNGV in the germline V gene. This CDR3 spans 15 amino acids. V was pared by 3 bases and J by 5 bases, with 8 bases of the junction left unmatched.

J is TRBJ2-6 and V is TRBV10-3, with 9 bases aligning to TRBD1. Germline trimming cut 3 bases from V and 0 bases from J; bases unmatched to any gene: 9. The CDR3 runs 19 residues. The germline gives CDR1 ENHRY, CDR2 SYGVKD. CDR3 protein: CAISEPGQGLSSGANVLTF. CDR3 DNA sequence: TGTGCCATCAGTGAACCGGGACAGGGTCTAAGCTCTGGGGCCAACGTCCTGACTTTC.

The V gene is TRBV10-1, the J gene TRBJ2-7, with 8 nucleotides matching TRBD2. The CDR3 length is 15 residues. Germline-derived CDR1 and CDR2 are WNHNN and SYGVQD (reference sequence). V lost 5 bases to trimming and J lost 3 bases; unmatched junction nucleotides: 9. This CDR3 is CASSYSGDTFYEQYF. The CDR3, as DNA: TGCGCCAGCAGTTATAGCGGGGACACATTCTACGAGCAGTACTTC.

J is TRBJ2-1 and V is TRBV4-1; perhaps TRBD1 as D (6 bases). V gave up 4 bases and J gave up 8 bases, with 15 bases separating them. Germline lookup yields CDR1 MGHRA and CDR2 YSYEKL. The CDR3 covers 14 residues. CDR3 amino acids: CASSPLQGRDEQFF. In DNA, the CDR3 is TGCGCCAGCAGCCCCCTACAGGGCCGGGATGAGCAGTTCTTC.

The J gene is TRBJ2-1, the V gene TRBV19, with D tentatively TRBD1 (6 bases). In germline, CDR1 is LNHDA, CDR2 SQIVND (reference sequence). The germline V and J ends were trimmed by 2 bases and 7 bases, with 6 bases remaining between them. This CDR3 has 12 residues. Here the CDR3 DNA reads TGTGCCAGTAGTATACAGGGGAATGAGCAGTTCTTC. Its protein product is CASSIQGNEQFF.

Comment on this clone: Germline and junction disagree at one end, which may indicate a read error. The gene calls are TRBV30 and TRBJ2-5; D may be TRBD2 (7 bases). This CDR3 contains 13 residues. Germline values: CDR1 GTSNPN, CDR2 SVGIG (reference sequence). The CDR3 DNA reads as TGTGCCTGGAGAGGGGGGGGGCAAGAGGCCCAGTACTTC. Its protein product is CAWRGGGQEAQYF.

Only a few counts were recorded for this clone. The chain couples TRBV6-1 to TRBJ2-7; TRBD1 aligns across 12 bases. The V and J ends lost 6 bases and 6 bases, in that order; junction bases with no gene match: 3. Germline V gives CDR1 MNHNS, CDR2 SASEGT. This CDR3 spans 13 amino acids. DNA of the CDR3: TGTGCCAGCAGAGGGACAGGGGGCGCCGAGCAGTACTTC. It yields the protein CASRGTGGAEQYF.

V and J are TRBV5-4 and TRBJ2-2; the D is unclear. The CDR3 spans 13 residues. From germline, CDR1 is SGHNT and CDR2 YYREEE (reference sequence). Deletions cut 4 bases from V and 3 bases from J, with 7 bases between. CDR3 bases: TGTGCCAGCAGCCATAGCTACACCGGGGAGCTGTTTTTT. Protein product: CASSHSYTGELFF.

This chain connects TRBV4-1 to TRBJ2-5; 10 bases are a match to TRBD1. The last part of the DNA fits TRBJ2-7 better; the J call may be wrong. Germline assignment: CDR1 MGHRA and CDR2 YSYEKL. CDR3 length: 13 amino acids. CDR3 DNA: TGCGCCAGCAGCCGGGACAGGGGCTACGAGCAGTACTTC. This sequence encodes CASSRDRGYEQYF.

J is TRBJ1-6 and V is TRBV4-3; D might be TRBD1 (6 bases). The CDR3 totals 15 residues. Germline lookup yields CDR1 LGHNA and CDR2 YSLEER. V was cut by 0 bases and J by 10 bases, with 13 bases left in between. The CDR3 reads CASSQDGNRDSPLHF. The CDR3 bases are TGCGCCAGCAGCCAAGACGGGAACAGGGACTCACCCCTCCACTTT.

For the CDR3, the DNA is TGTGCCTGGAGATCTGGTAGCGGCTCTGGAAACACCATATATTTT. It encodes CAWRSGSGSGNTIYF. The chain carries TRBV30 and TRBJ1-3; unclear D gene. Germline V gene data show CDR1 as GTSNPN and CDR2 as SVGIG (reference sequence). The CDR3 length is 15 residues. Trimming left V 3 bases short and J 0 bases short, with 12 bases between.

The V gene is TRBV6-1, the J gene TRBJ1-4; TRBD1 aligns across 9 bases. The CDR3 is 14 residues long. V lost 6 bases and J lost 6; bases outside the gene matches: 5. The germline V gene has CDR1 MNHNS and CDR2 SASEGT. Here the CDR3 reads CASRLTGGDEKLFF. DNA of the CDR3: TGTGCCAGCAGATTGACAGGGGGGGATGAAAAACTGTTTTTT.

This rearrangement joins TRBV6-5 to TRBJ1-1; D perhaps matches TRBD1 (5 bases). Trimming cost V 11 bases and J 7 bases, with 23 bases left between them. CDR1 is MNHEY, CDR2 SVGAGI, per germline. This CDR3 region has 14 residues. The CDR3 reads CAVHENIMGGEAFF. The CDR3 DNA reads TGTGCCGTCCATGAGAACATTATGGGGGGTGAAGCTTTCTTT.